These 26 T cell receptor beta chains came from one sample sequenced in a study of T-cell memory formation after mild COVID-19. TCRdb passed the 5' RACE reads through MiXCR, listing each CDR3 protein once. The repertoire consists of around 310,000 distinct CDR3 sequences, with around 15% occurring once and the leading ten covering roughly a fifth. The specimen sequenced was PBMCs or a T cell subset sorted from them (not recorded which). All receptors derive from a man aged 18 to 30 who had mild COVID-19 (a few samples of this study predate the infection). Cell type and time point are not known.

This clonotype was counted a few times. CDR3 in DNA: TGTGCCAGCAGTCGAGCCGGCCCCCTCGAGCAGTACTTC. This codes for CASSRAGPLEQYF. V is TRBV6-5 and J is TRBJ2-7; D not resolved. The CDR3 is 13 amino acids. CDR1 is MNHEY, CDR2 SVGAGI, per germline. Trimming took 5 bases from V and 6 from J, leaving 14 bases between them.

This clonotype was observed a few times. This chain uses TRBV12-3 or TRBV12-4 with TRBJ2-3, with D perhaps matching TRBD1 (6 bases). V was pared by 3 bases and J by 3 bases, with 13 bases between. This CDR3 has 15 residues. The CDR3 is CASSLGPRGTDTQYF. The CDR3 nucleotides read TGTGCCAGCAGTTTGGGTCCGAGGGGGACAGATACGCAGTATTTT.

The V and J genes are TRBV7-6 and TRBJ2-3, with D perhaps matching TRBD2 (7 bases). With 0 bases removed from V and 1 base from J, the gap between germline ends came to 17 bases. The CDR3 consists of 18 residues. Germline assignment: CDR1 SGHVS and CDR2 FNYEAQ. CDR3 bases: TGTGCCAGCAGCTTAGCGGCTCCGGCGGGGGCTGGCACAGATACGCAGTATTTT. Encoded protein: CASSLAAPAGAGTDTQYF.

The chain combines TRBV20-1 with TRBJ2-1, with a tentative D call TRBD2 (5 bases). Germline loops: CDR1 DFQATT, CDR2 SNEGSKA (reference sequence). Trimming removed 1 base at V and 2 bases at J, with 6 bases between. The CDR3 contains 13 residues. CDR3 in DNA: TGCAGTGCTAGAGGGACTGCCTACAATGAGCAGTTCTTC. Residues: CSARGTAYNEQFF.

This sequence joins TRBV7-2 and TRBJ1-1; possible D gene TRBD1, 5 bases. This CDR3 is 14 amino acids long. The ends were cut back, 5 bases at V and 2 bases at J, with 12 bases in the middle. Germline V CDR1 and CDR2: SGHTA, FQGNSA. This chain's CDR3 is CASSRRDRNTEAFF. DNA for the CDR3: TGTGCCAGCAGCCGCCGGGACCGCAACACTGAAGCTTTCTTT.

The J gene is TRBJ2-3, the V gene TRBV5-1, with D possibly TRBD1 on 6 matching bases. Germline V gene sequence: CDR1 SGHRS, CDR2 YFSETQ. The CDR3 consists of 15 residues. The V end lost 5 bases, the J end lost 6 bases, and 19 bases lay between the germline ends. The CDR3 nucleotides are TGCGCCAGCAGGACGGGACAAATCTTATCCGATACGCAGTATTTT. It specifies CASRTGQILSDTQYF.

The table lists this clonotype with many counts. The chain combines TRBV6-2 or TRBV6-3 with TRBJ2-1; possibly TRBD2 for D (6 bases). This CDR3 region has 13 residues. Germline CDR1 is MNHEY and CDR2 is SVGEGT. The ends were cut back, 7 bases at V and 15 bases at J, with 22 bases in the middle. This CDR3 reads CASTGTPGRSRFF. CDR3 nucleotides: TGTGCCAGCACTGGGACTCCGGGGAGATCCCGGTTCTTC.

The chain carries TRBV12-3 or TRBV12-4 and TRBJ1-4; D is perhaps TRBD1 (5 bases). V lost 8 bases, J lost 0 bases, and 7 bases lay in between. The CDR3 is 13 residues long. The CDR3 spells CASAGTTNEKLFF. CDR3 DNA sequence: TGTGCCAGCGCAGGGACAACTAATGAAAAACTGTTTTTT.

The J gene is TRBJ1-1, the V gene TRBV12-3 or TRBV12-4; 7 nucleotides line up with TRBD1. The CDR3 covers 15 residues. Unmatched junction bases numbered 12, after V lost 7 bases and J lost 4 bases. DNA of the CDR3: TGTGCCAGCACCCCCGACAGGGCCGGCGGCACTGAAGCTTTCTTT. It encodes CASTPDRAGGTEAFF.

This clonotype was found a few times. The chain carries TRBV12-3 or TRBV12-4 and TRBJ2-2; perhaps TRBD1 as D (7 bases). Trimming removed 4 bases at V and 6 bases at J, with 18 bases between. The CDR3 loop spans 16 amino acids. CDR3 coding DNA: TGTGCCAGCAGTTCAATAGGCGGGACAGATCCCGGGGAGCTGTTTTTT. It encodes CASSSIGGTDPGELFF.

In its sample, this clonotype was seen a few times. The chain employs TRBV6-1 and TRBJ1-2; 8 bases map to TRBD1. The CDR3 totals 16 residues. The V segment lost 3 bases and the J segment 8 bases; nucleotides outside the gene matches: 14. Germline V gives CDR1 MNHNS, CDR2 SASEGT. CDR3 sequence: CASSDSGQGLRYGYTF. The DNA of the CDR3 is TGTGCCAGCAGTGATTCAGGACAGGGACTTAGGTACGGCTACACCTTC.

The chain couples TRBV7-2 to TRBJ2-2; D remains ambiguous. Trimming shortened V by 6 bases and J by 7 bases, and 9 bases separated the two germline ends. CDR1 SGHTA and CDR2 FQGNSA come from the germline V gene. This CDR3 is 12 amino acids long. This CDR3 is CASRLPGGELFF. The CDR3 region has the DNA TGTGCCAGCAGACTGCCGGGCGGGGAGCTGTTTTTT. Drawing the rest from reference TRBV7-2 and TRBJ2-2, the complete variable domain is GAGVSQSPSNKVTEKGKDVELRCDPISGHTALYWYRQSLGQGLEFLIYFQGNSAPDKSGLPSDRFSAERTGGSVSTLTIQRTQQEDSAVYLCASRLPGGELFFGEGSRLTVL.

This clonotype was picked up a small number of times. The V call is TRBV10-3, the J call TRBJ2-1, with a possible D match to TRBD2 (7 bases). Deletions cut 4 bases from V and 6 bases from J, with 16 bases between. The CDR3 contains 15 residues. The germline V gene encodes CDR1 ENHRY and CDR2 SYGVKD. In DNA form, the CDR3 reads TGTGCCATCAGTGGTCGGGGCGGGGGCCTCAATGAGCAGTTCTTC. It yields the protein CAISGRGGGLNEQFF.

This clonotype has just a few counts. J is TRBJ2-1 and V is TRBV6-5; TRBD1 aligns across 9 bases. From germline, CDR1 is MNHEY and CDR2 SVGAGI. This CDR3 contains 15 residues. V lost 5 bases and J lost 7; bases outside the gene matches: 9. In nucleotides, the CDR3 is TGTGCCAGCAGTCACCAGGGACAGGGAGGGAATGAGCAGTTCTTC. This codes for CASSHQGQGGNEQFF.

This clonotype was counted a few times. The rearrangement links TRBV10-3 to TRBJ2-7, with D possibly being TRBD1 (6 bases). CDR3 length equals 13 residues. V was cut by 6 bases and J by 5 bases, with 14 bases left in between. Germline assignment: CDR1 ENHRY and CDR2 SYGVKD. CDR3 in DNA: TGTGCCATCAGCGCCCGAAACAGGGACGAGCAGTACTTC. Its translation: CAISARNRDEQYF.

This clonotype was counted a few times. The chain carries TRBV5-1 and TRBJ1-2; TRBD1 agrees at 7 bases. V shed 4 bases and J 5 bases; nucleotides not matched to a gene: 11. The CDR3 loop spans 15 amino acids. The germline V gene encodes CDR1 SGHRS and CDR2 YFSETQ. The CDR3 spells CASSTDGDSLYGYTF. The CDR3 DNA follows: TGCGCCAGCAGCACCGACGGGGACAGCCTATATGGCTACACCTTC.

The chain employs TRBV4-3 and TRBJ2-2; 9 nucleotides agree with TRBD2. Germline lookup yields CDR1 LGHNA and CDR2 YSLEER. The V gene end was trimmed by 7 bases and the J gene end by 6 bases; junction bases not matched to a gene: 12. This CDR3 contains 16 residues. The CDR3 is CASKGESGGSAGELFF. The CDR3 region has the DNA TGCGCCAGCAAGGGCGAAAGCGGGGGGTCGGCCGGGGAGCTGTTTTTT.

This clonotype was counted at least ten times. The V gene is TRBV6-2 or TRBV6-3, the J gene TRBJ2-5; the D is unclear. The CDR3 is 13 amino acids. V was shortened by 6 bases and J by 3 bases, with 11 bases between the two germline ends. Per germline, CDR1 MNHEY and CDR2 SVGEGT. CDR3 DNA sequence: TGTGCCAGCAGCCCCACTTCTGAAGAGACCCAGTACTTC. Amino acids: CASSPTSEETQYF.

This clonotype was detected only a few times. The chain links TRBV7-2 to TRBJ2-3, with 9 bases lining up with TRBD2. The CDR3 covers 15 residues. V lost 5 bases to trimming and J lost 5 bases; unmatched junction nucleotides: 8. CDR1 and CDR2 (germline): SGHTA, FQGNSA. CDR3 DNA: TGTGCCAGCAGCGGGGCGGGGGGGCCTGTAGATACGCAGTATTTT. It specifies CASSGAGGPVDTQYF.

This sequence joins TRBV6-2 or TRBV6-3 and TRBJ1-1, with D perhaps TRBD1 (6 bases). Trimming took 6 bases from V and 7 from J, leaving 15 bases between them. Germline-derived CDR1 and CDR2 are MNHEY and SVGEGT. The CDR3 runs 13 residues. CDR3 nucleotides: TGTGCCAGCAGGGTCGGGGGGCGTATTGAAGCTTTCTTT. As protein: CASRVGGRIEAFF.

This chain links TRBV7-7 with TRBJ2-7; unclear D gene. V lost 5 bases, J lost 0 bases, and 8 bases lay in between. The CDR3 runs 13 residues. Germline-derived CDR1 and CDR2 are SSHAT and FNYEAQ (reference sequence). The CDR3 nucleotides are TGTGCCAGCAGCCTTCAGATCTCCTACGAGCAGTACTTC. This translates into CASSLQISYEQYF.

This chain uses TRBV5-1 with TRBJ1-1; D is unresolved. The germline CDR1 and CDR2 sequences are SGHRS and YFSETQ. The ends were cut back, 0 bases at V and 1 base at J, with 10 bases in the middle. The CDR3 is 15 amino acids. In DNA form, the CDR3 reads TGCGCCAGCAGCTTGGTCCGAGGGCAGAACACTGAAGCTTTCTTT. It codes for CASSLVRGQNTEAFF.

This clonotype has only a few counts. The chain combines TRBV11-2 with TRBJ2-7; D is ambiguous. The CDR3 has 11 amino acids. In germline, CDR1 is SGHAT, CDR2 FQNNGV. The V gene lost 1 base and the J gene lost 5 bases, with 3 bases spanning the gap. The CDR3 spells CASSLGDEQYV. CDR3 DNA: TGTGCCAGCAGCTTAGGGGACGAGCAGTACGTC.

J is TRBJ1-1 and V is TRBV25-1, with unresolved D. Germline CDR1 MGHDK, CDR2 SYGVNS. V dropped 6 bases and J dropped 10 bases, with 6 bases sitting between them. The CDR3 contains 9 residues. CDR3 residues: CASRRAAFF. The DNA for the CDR3 is TGTGCCAGCAGGCGGGCAGCTTTCTTT.

This clonotype was seen a few times. For the CDR3, the DNA is TGCAGCGTTCGTCCCTACCTAGCGGGGGGCCAAGAGACCCAGTACTTC. Its protein is CSVRPYLAGGQETQYF. The V and J genes are TRBV29-1 and TRBJ2-5, with 11 bases identical to TRBD2. The CDR3 loop spans 16 amino acids. The trim removed 5 bases at V and 1 base at J, leaving 9 bases unmatched. In germline, CDR1 is SQVTM, CDR2 ANQGSEA.

The chain combines TRBV7-9 with TRBJ1-1, with D unclear. V was trimmed by 5 bases and J by 4 bases, leaving 14 bases between them. Per germline, CDR1 SEHNR and CDR2 FQNEAQ (reference sequence). This CDR3 has 14 residues. The CDR3 loop is CASSPPVESTEAFF. CDR3 nucleotides: TGTGCCAGCAGCCCGCCGGTGGAGAGCACTGAAGCTTTCTTT.